The 32 T cell receptor beta chains below come from one sample, sequenced in a study of control samples from healthy donors and cancer patients. This table comes from immunoSEQ multiplex PCR, and its TCRdb copy is limited to in-frame clones, with some not included. The sample includes under 200,000 clones, 91% of them seen just once. Source material: blood. The receptors shown here come from a woman between 25 and 40 years old in good health.

V and J are TRBV5-1 and TRBJ1-1; 12 bases are a match to TRBD1. After removal of 0 bases from V and 5 bases from J, the junction contained 2 bases not matched to a gene. From germline, CDR1 is SGHRS and CDR2 YFSETQ. CDR3 length: 15 amino acids. In DNA form, the CDR3 reads TGCGCCAGCAGCTTGGTGGGACAGGGGGCTACTGAAGCTTTCTTT. It is translated as CASSLVGQGATEAFF.

The V and J genes are TRBV5-1 and TRBJ2-3; D could derive from TRBD1 or TRBD2 (5 bases each). V lost 3 bases and J 6 bases, leaving 14 bases between the germline ends. This CDR3 comprises 14 residues. Germline CDR1 and CDR2: SGHRS and YFSETQ. The DNA of the CDR3 is TGCGCCAGCAGCTATGGGACCGAAGTGGATACGCAGTATTTT. This sequence encodes CASSYGTEVDTQYF.

The genes are TRBV7-3 and TRBJ2-1; TRBD1 matches at 11 bases. This CDR3 has 16 amino acids. The germline V gene encodes CDR1 SGHTA and CDR2 FQGTGA. The V and J ends lost 5 bases and 7 bases, in that order; junction bases with no gene match: 10. The CDR3 DNA follows: TGTGCCAGCAGCGTGACCGGGACAGGGGGGAGGAATGAGCAGTTCTTC. Translated, it gives CASSVTGTGGRNEQFF.

V and J are TRBV4-2 and TRBJ2-3; weak D call: TRBD2 (7 bases). In germline, CDR1 is LGHNA, CDR2 YNFKEQ. The CDR3 length is 15 residues. V was shortened by 4 bases and J by 6 bases, with 17 bases between the two germline ends. Here the CDR3 DNA reads TGTGCCAGCAGCCCCCAGCGGGGAGGGGGGGATACGCAGTATTTT. Translated: CASSPQRGGGDTQYF.

The gene calls are TRBV2 and TRBJ1-2; D gene unclear. Trimming took 3 bases from V and 4 from J, leaving 9 bases between them. Per the germline V gene, CDR1 is SNHLY and CDR2 is FYNNEI. The CDR3 is 13 residues long. CDR3 sequence: CASSDQNGYGYTF. The CDR3 region has the DNA TGTGCCAGCAGTGACCAGAACGGCTATGGCTACACCTTC.

This clone was seen only a few times. The chain joins TRBV11-2 to TRBJ2-5; 11 bases fit TRBD2. There are 17 residues in the CDR3. Germline assignment: CDR1 SGHAT and CDR2 FQNNGV. The J segment lost 5 bases and the V segment lost 1 base, leaving 9 bases of the junction unmatched. The CDR3 bases are TGTGCCAGCAGCTTAGGAAGTAGCGGGAGGGGGGAGGAGACCCAGTACTTC. Amino acids: CASSLGSSGRGEETQYF.

This chain uses TRBV25-1 with TRBJ1-2; D call uncertain. The CDR3 length is 11 residues. Germline assignment: CDR1 MGHDK and CDR2 SYGVNS. V lost 2 bases to trimming and J lost 4 bases, with 2 bases between them. CDR3 in amino acids: CASSEIYGYTF. The CDR3, as DNA: TGTGCCAGCAGTGAAATCTATGGCTACACCTTC.

The chain has TRBV30 and TRBJ2-1, with TRBD2 identical over 12 bases. The CDR3 is made up of 18 amino acids. CDR1 is GTSNPN and CDR2 is SVGIG in the germline V gene (reference sequence). Trimming removed 2 bases from V and 6 bases from J; junction bases left unmatched: 14. CDR3 in amino acids: CAWSPAPGLAGSCNEQFF. CDR3 nucleotides: TGTGCCTGGAGTCCAGCCCCCGGACTAGCGGGAAGCTGCAATGAGCAGTTCTTC.

V usage is TRBV27 and J usage is TRBJ2-1; 8 nucleotides agree with TRBD1. This CDR3 is built from 15 residues. V lost 5 bases to trimming and J lost 3 bases; unmatched junction nucleotides: 6. Germline-derived CDR1 and CDR2 are MNHEY and SMNVEV (reference sequence). The CDR3 protein is CASSPDRGIYNEQFF. In DNA form, the CDR3 reads TGTGCCAGCAGTCCCGACAGGGGAATCTACAATGAGCAGTTCTTC.

J is TRBJ1-1 and V is TRBV18; TRBD1 might be the D (6 bases). The V gene's germline CDR1 is KGHSH and CDR2 LQKENI. The CDR3 totals 13 residues. Trimming left V 3 bases short and J 3 bases short, with 8 bases between. CDR3 protein: CASSPYRDTEAFF. CDR3 bases: TGTGCCAGCTCACCGTACAGGGACACTGAAGCTTTCTTT.

The J gene is TRBJ1-4, the V gene TRBV11-2, with D uncertain. CDR3 length: 15 amino acids. CDR1 SGHAT and CDR2 FQNNGV come from the germline V gene. Trimming cost V 0 bases and J 3 bases, with 8 bases left between them. The CDR3 is CASSLELTANEKLFF. The CDR3 DNA reads TGTGCCAGCAGCTTAGAATTGACGGCTAATGAAAAACTGTTTTTT. Combining the CDR3 with reference TRBV11-2 and TRBJ1-4 gives the whole variable domain EAGVAQSPRYKIIEKRQSVAFWCNPISGHATLYWYQQILGQGPKLLIQFQNNGVVDDSQLPKDRFSAERLKGVDSTLKIQPAKLEDSAVYLCASSLELTANEKLFFGSGTQLSVL.

The chain carries TRBV6-6 and TRBJ1-6; no reliable D call. Germline values: CDR1 MNHNY, CDR2 SVGAGI (reference sequence). The V end lost 0 bases, the J end lost 6 bases, and 9 bases lay between the germline ends. CDR3 length equals 15 residues. The CDR3 region has the DNA TGTGCCAGCAGTTACTCGACTCAGGCTAATTCACCCCTCCACTTT. It encodes CASSYSTQANSPLHF.

This chain joins TRBV5-1 and TRBJ2-2; perhaps TRBD1 as D (6 bases). Per the germline V gene, CDR1 is SGHRS and CDR2 is YFSETQ. There are 14 residues in the CDR3. The V gene lost 4 bases and the J gene lost 4 bases, with 11 bases spanning the gap. The CDR3 reads CASSAQGGTGELFF. The CDR3 coding sequence is TGCGCCAGCAGCGCACAGGGTGGCACCGGGGAGCTGTTTTTT. The whole variable domain, remainder taken from reference TRBV5-1 and TRBJ2-2, is KAGVTQTPRYLIKTRGQQVTLSCSPISGHRSVSWYQQTPGQGLQFLFEYFSETQRNKGNFPGRFSGRQFSNSRSEMNVSTLELGDSALYLCASSAQGGTGELFFGEGSRLTVL.

This chain connects TRBV15 to TRBJ2-7; D remains unclear. In germline, CDR1 is LNHNV, CDR2 YYDKDF (reference sequence). The CDR3 covers 14 residues. The ends were cut back, 0 bases at V and 3 bases at J, with 9 bases in the middle. CDR3 nucleotides: TGTGCCACCAGCAGAGATAGTAGAGGCTACGAGCAGTACTTC. Translation: CATSRDSRGYEQYF.

The J gene is TRBJ2-1, the V gene TRBV3-1 (or the pseudogene TRBV3-2); D remains unclear. This CDR3 is built from 12 residues. Germline assignment: CDR1 LGHDT and CDR2 YNNKEL (reference sequence). V lost 0 bases to trimming and J lost 3 bases, with 0 bases between them. CDR3 region: CASSQDYNEQFF. CDR3 nucleotides: TGTGCCAGCAGCCAAGACTACAATGAGCAGTTCTTC.

V usage is TRBV6-2 or TRBV6-3 and J usage is TRBJ2-6; no definite D call. V lost 4 bases to trimming and J lost 0 bases, with 7 bases between them. The CDR3 is made up of 15 amino acids. CDR1 MNHEY and CDR2 SVGEGT come from the germline V gene. The CDR3 loop is CASSLQLSGANVLTF. The CDR3 region has the DNA TGTGCCAGCAGTTTACAGCTCTCTGGGGCCAACGTCCTGACTTTC.

The CDR3 here is CASSLPGGGGETQYF. The CDR3 DNA follows: TGTGCCAGCAGCTTACCGGGGGGTGGTGGGGAGACCCAGTACTTC. The chain recombines TRBV7-9 with TRBJ2-5, with 7 bases matching TRBD2. V lost 2 bases to trimming and J lost 5 bases; unmatched junction nucleotides: 8. Germline assignment: CDR1 SEHNR and CDR2 FQNEAQ (reference sequence). There are 15 residues in the CDR3. The full variable domain, its missing parts supplied by reference TRBV7-9 and TRBJ2-5, is DTGVSQNPRHKITKRGQNVTFRCDPISEHNRLYWYRQTLGQGPEFLTYFQNEAQLEKSRLLSDRFSAERPKGSFSTLEIQRTEQGDSAMYLCASSLPGGGGETQYFGPGTRLLVL.

V is TRBV6-1 and J is TRBJ1-6; D gene unclear. The CDR3 length is 15 residues. Trimming left V 1 base short and J 0 bases short, with 4 bases between. The V gene's germline CDR1 is MNHNS and CDR2 SASEGT. CDR3 bases: TGTGCCAGCAGTGAAGACAGCTCCTATAATTCACCCCTCCACTTT. Protein sequence: CASSEDSSYNSPLHF.

This clone was recorded once. The same CDR3 can be traced to other DNA sequences in this sample. The J gene is TRBJ2-4, the V gene TRBV29-1; TRBD1 matches at 8 bases. The CDR3 is 12 residues long. Germline CDR1 and CDR2: SQVTM and ANQGSEA. Trimming removed 4 bases from V and 14 bases from J; junction bases left unmatched: 10. DNA of the CDR3: TGCAGCGTTGGGGAAGTGGCGGGACAGGAGTACTTC. Translated, it gives CSVGEVAGQEYF.

The chain links TRBV5-3 to TRBJ2-1, with TRBD1 as a possible D gene (6 bases). TRBV5-3 belongs to the ORF category, with a function that is uncertain. The CDR3 covers 16 residues. Between the trimmed V and J ends, which lost 0 bases and 4 bases, there was a span of 14 bases. This CDR3 reads CARSLVRGGGYNEQFF. The DNA of the CDR3 is TGTGCCAGAAGCTTGGTTCGTGGGGGCGGGTACAATGAGCAGTTCTTC.

The chain employs TRBV28 and TRBJ1-2; possible D gene TRBD1, 6 bases. The germline V gene has CDR1 MDHEN and CDR2 SYDVKM. The ends were cut back, 4 bases at V and 0 bases at J, with 15 bases in the middle. The CDR3 has 16 residues. The CDR3 coding sequence is TGTGCCAGCAGTTCCCCCCGGGACAACGCTAACTATGGCTACACCTTC. Translation gives CASSSPRDNANYGYTF.

The count of this clone is one. The chain is built from TRBV15 and TRBJ2-5; TRBD1 matches 9 bases. This CDR3 is built from 15 residues. V trimming: 3 bases; J trimming: 5 bases; junction bases outside the gene matches: 7. Germline V gives CDR1 LNHNV, CDR2 YYDKDF (reference sequence). The CDR3 DNA follows: TGTGCCACCAGCAGGACAGGGGGGTCGGTGGAGACCCAGTACTTC. The encoded protein is CATSRTGGSVETQYF.

The chain combines TRBV6-5 with TRBJ1-2; D is unresolved. CDR3 length: 13 amino acids. V was pared by 4 bases and J by 0 bases, with 6 bases between. In germline, CDR1 is MNHEY, CDR2 SVGAGI. CDR3 coding DNA: TGTGCCAGCAGTTTAGCAGCTAACTATGGCTACACCTTC. Its translation: CASSLAANYGYTF.

This sequence joins TRBV28 and TRBJ2-5, with 7 nucleotides matching TRBD2. This CDR3 is 16 amino acids long. The germline V gene encodes CDR1 MDHEN and CDR2 SYDVKM. The V gene end was trimmed by 4 bases and the J gene end by 5 bases; junction bases not matched to a gene: 13. The DNA for the CDR3 is TGTGCCAGCAGTTACCTGGGTCGCGGGAGAGCGGAGACCCAGTACTTC. This encodes CASSYLGRGRAETQYF.

The count of this clone is one. The CDR3 reads CASSPRTGGYTGELFF. The CDR3 DNA is TGTGCCAGCAGCCCCCGGACAGGGGGCTACACCGGGGAGCTGTTTTTT. The chain has TRBV14 and TRBJ2-2, with 11 bases that match TRBD1. The CDR3 is 16 amino acids. V gave up 4 bases and J gave up 3 bases; unmatched junction bases: 4. The germline gives CDR1 SGHDN, CDR2 FVKESK.

The CDR3 here is CASSQTGYNSPLHF. The DNA of the CDR3 is TGCGCCAGCAGCCAGACAGGTTATAATTCACCCCTCCACTTT. The rearrangement uses TRBV4-1 and TRBJ1-6; D is perhaps TRBD1 (6 bases). CDR3 length: 14 residues. Germline loops: CDR1 MGHRA, CDR2 YSYEKL. With 3 bases removed from V and 4 bases from J, the gap between germline ends came to 7 bases.

This chain connects TRBV4-2 to TRBJ1-1, with a weak D call TRBD1 (5 bases). Trimming took 1 base from V and 5 from J, leaving 14 bases between them. Germline lookup yields CDR1 LGHNA and CDR2 YNFKEQ. This CDR3 contains 15 residues. The CDR3 sequence: CASSQVEGRGTEAFF. The CDR3 DNA reads TGTGCCAGCAGCCAAGTAGAGGGGAGAGGTACTGAAGCTTTCTTT.

V usage is TRBV12-3 or TRBV12-4 and J usage is TRBJ2-4; unclear D gene. The CDR3 covers 13 residues. V was shortened by 2 bases and J by 6 bases, with 8 bases between the two germline ends. CDR3 DNA: TGTGCCAGCAGTTTAATTCGGCGAAACATTCAGTACTTC. Translating gives CASSLIRRNIQYF.

The chain uses TRBV10-1 and TRBJ2-1, with 10 bases fitting TRBD1. The CDR3 runs 15 residues. V trimming: 5 bases; J trimming: 5 bases; junction bases outside the gene matches: 6. CDR1 and CDR2 from the germline V gene are WNHNN and SYGVQD (reference sequence). CDR3 region: CASSLSGTGDNEQFF. The CDR3, as DNA: TGCGCCAGCAGTTTATCCGGGACAGGGGACAATGAGCAGTTCTTC.

The rearrangement joins TRBV11-3 to TRBJ2-7; D might be TRBD2 (5 bases). V lost 5 bases to trimming and J lost 2 bases, with 13 bases between them. Germline CDR1 SGHNT, CDR2 YENEEA. The CDR3 length is 14 residues. CDR3 DNA sequence: TGTGCCAGCAGCCCTACTCCTAGCACCTACGAGCAGTACTTC. This encodes CASSPTPSTYEQYF.

This chain connects TRBV15 to TRBJ2-4, with a possible D match to TRBD2 (7 bases). This CDR3 has 14 amino acids. Deletions cut 6 bases from V and 1 base from J, with 10 bases between. Germline values: CDR1 LNHNV, CDR2 YYDKDF (reference sequence). CDR3: CATRGGGAKNIQYF. CDR3 bases: TGTGCCACCAGAGGGGGAGGGGCCAAAAACATTCAGTACTTC.

This clone has just one count. The CDR3 DNA sequence: TGTGCCAGCAGTTACAATAGCGGGAGGAGGGCAGATACGCAGTATTTT. Its translation is CASSYNSGRRADTQYF. The chain employs TRBV6-5 and TRBJ2-3, with 10 bases lining up with TRBD2. The CDR3 runs 16 residues. The V gene's germline CDR1 is MNHEY and CDR2 SVGAGI. V lost 2 bases, J lost 4 bases, and 6 bases stayed unmatched.